The present entry profiles one T cell receptor beta chain with its context. The sample holds a few counts of this clone. The antigen it recognizes is unknown. Base qualities are missing; no much larger clone stands one base away. The CDR3 contains 15 residues, cysteine and phenylalanine counted. The read is trimmed to its CDR3 DNA, 45 bases read in frame from base 1. V is shortened by 1 base, J by 3 bases, and the region joining them spans 9 bases. Per the germline V gene, SGHVS is the CDR1 and FNYEAQ is the CDR2. This sample is drawn from a study of long-term antiretroviral therapy in people with HIV (dated by TCRdb to between 2022 and 2023). Background on the whole study: The earliest samples were collected about a decade before the 2015 WHO recommendation for immediate ART, when ART was typically delayed until CD4 counts fell. Whether ART initiation and durable HIV suppression were associated with changes in peripheral blood TRB repertoire composition and diversity was tested in a retrospective serial study. Among the approximately 30 participants with HIV, fewer than twelve were female. No cross-contamination during QIAcube processing was seen in test extractions of a monoclonal T-cell line run alongside a few dozen polyclonal samples. A total of some 210 cryopreserved PBMC samples were contributed to the cohort by 30 adults with confirmed HIV infection, with samples collected serially over a mean of about 6 years (range 1-12).

What the study reported, not specific to this receptor: Because PBMC availability was limited, only the TCR beta chain was sequenced, with no alpha chain pairing. Starting ART was linked to a significant rise in TRB diversity, yet even after long-term ART the diversity remained significantly lower than in transplant donor controls. Inferences about post-ART repertoire changes are limited because no data were available on ART adherence, viral resistance or therapy changes. Unsorted PBMC were profiled instead of sorted CD4+ and CD8+ T cells because pre-ART samples had limited cell numbers. At every time point, the repertoire was dominated by expanded TRB clones first identified before ART initiation, although this dominance fluctuated and, in many PLHIV, declined after ART. The samples span the years 2004 to 2017, and the ART regimens used at that time may not be as effective as current regimens. Narrower CDR3 length ranges were observed in HIV repertoires than in controls, and an antigen-experienced repertoire with only a slight naive shift after ART was suggested by the network structure.

Participants were included only if at least one PBMC sample before ART initiation and at least two post-ART samples were available. Every participant with HIV received treatment in the United States of America. Before DNA extraction, cryopreserved samples of about 0.9-11 million PBMC were thawed and then washed. At the time of the earliest PBMC sample, participants with HIV were aged between about 23 and 54 years. Per participant, PBMC samples came from 1-4 timepoints prior to ART initiation and 2-8 timepoints following ART initiation, for a median of 7 samples. For every participant, serial HIV viral load, CD4+ T-cell count, ART history and demographic data were obtained. Genomic DNA was extracted from unsorted PBMC with a Qiagen kit on a QIAcube, with processing performed in batches of 12 samples. The immunoSEQ hsTCRB v3.0 assay was used at survey level resolution for TRB variable region sequencing. TRB sequencing targeted a depth of about 40,000-55,000 T-cell genomes per sample. An Illumina MiSeq with a v3 150-cycle kit was used to sequence the pooled TRB libraries. On the study's bioinformatics: Repertoire analysis was performed in R inside a reproducible Nextflow workflow that covered QC, data transformation and analysis. Custom analyses were implemented in LymphoSeq2, an R package for AIRR-Seq data exploration. Several samples that produced fewer than 5000 total TRB sequences were removed, so some 190 HIV repertoires were analyzed. Among the approximately 190 retained HIV repertoires, some 60 were collected before ART initiation and around 130 after ART initiation. Repertoires were downsampled to 5000 TRB nucleotide sequences, with summary statistics averaged over 100 downsampling iterations. Only TRB sequences with CDR3 regions of at least seven amino acids were retained for analysis. Two measures captured diversity: a Shannon entropy-derived clonality score and the Gini coefficient. In repertoire networks, the top 5000 CDR3 amino acid sequences were linked whenever an edit distance of one separated two sequences. Antigen specificity groups and MHC restriction were predicted for TRB CDR3 amino acid sequences with GLIPH2. CDR3 amino acid sequences were matched against VDJdb and McPAS-TCR to flag known CMV, EBV, HIV or tissue antigen associations. Pre-ART, post-ART and control groups were compared with Wilcoxon signed-rank tests and Holm-Bonferroni correction. Entries here come from immuneACCESS through TCRdb and include only in-frame sequences with V and J called. Some clones fail to appear in such tables; in the studies checked, an unresolved V gene covers under half of the shortfall, and the cause of the remainder is unknown. The DNA gave D and trimming, while V, J and clone size come from that table. The sample has some 26,000 clones on record, under 85% of them singletons. The top ten hold about 11% of the sample.

The sequence came from a woman aged 40-49 years with HIV. The receptor chain draws on TRBV7-6 and TRBJ2-2; a weak D assignment points to TRBD1 (6 bases agree). The material sequenced was unsorted PBMCs, taken 1.1 years before starting antiretroviral therapy. The nucleotides are TGTGCCAGCAGCTTAGGGGACACTGACACCGGGGAGCTGTTTTTT. This codes for CASSLGDTDTGELFF.